This T cell receptor beta chain was found in a study of CXCR3-negative and CXCR3-positive naive CD8 T cells. Study-level points and caveats: In cryopreserved cells, CXCR3 expression partially decreased, and fresh PBMCs were used in most assays. Memory CD8+ T cell repertoires were far less diverse than both naive subsets.

For this clonotype: The antigen is undetermined.

The TRB cDNA libraries were prepared by 5' RACE with UMI labels. From the 5' RACE reads, TCRdb lists one entry per CDR3 protein and no DNA. Reported are 90,000 to 95,000 distinct CDR3 sequences; the ten largest clones contain around 1.8%. The CDR3 is made up of 14 amino acids. Germline V gene lookup returns CDR1 SGHNT and CDR2 YYREEE (reference sequence). The clonotype originates from a human donor in good health. Some clones in this sample may be carry-over from other donors' samples. The chain links TRBV5-4 to TRBJ2-2. Sequenced: naive CXCR3- CD8+ T cells from blood. As for subset: CD45RO-CCR7+CD27+CD95- naive CD8+ T cells lacking CXCR3 (TNR3-). CDR3 sequence reads: CASSFGGNTGELFF.